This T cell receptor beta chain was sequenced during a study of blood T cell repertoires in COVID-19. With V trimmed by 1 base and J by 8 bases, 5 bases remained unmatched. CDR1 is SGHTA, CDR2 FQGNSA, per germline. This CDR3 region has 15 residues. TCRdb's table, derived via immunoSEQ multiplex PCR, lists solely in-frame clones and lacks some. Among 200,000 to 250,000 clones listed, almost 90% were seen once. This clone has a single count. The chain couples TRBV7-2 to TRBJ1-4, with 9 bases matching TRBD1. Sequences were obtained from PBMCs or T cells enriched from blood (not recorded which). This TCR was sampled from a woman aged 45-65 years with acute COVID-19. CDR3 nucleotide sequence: TGTGCCAGCAGCTTAGTAGGGACAGGGCGGGAAAAACTGTTTTTT. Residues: CASSLVGTGREKLFF.